A selection of T cell receptor beta chains follows, all from one sample in a study of early T cells in non-severe SARS-CoV-2 infection. One entry per CDR3 protein, called by TCRdb with MiXCR from the 5' RACE reads. The profile shows approximately 70,000 distinct CDR3 sequences, around 5% of them singletons. Sequencing used whole blood, obtained at baseline. The origin of the receptors is an adult who was a healthcare worker with PCR-confirmed SARS-CoV-2 infection or an uninfected control (not recorded which). Both conserved end residues are part of each CDR3. A D gene is named only where the DNA matches it firmly. Clone size appears in some rows only: once, few, many, or a class for an expanded clone.

many	TRBD1	TRBJ2-1	TRBV12-3/TRBV12-4	TGTGCCAGCAGTCGACAGGGGTATGAGCAGTTCTTC	CASSRQGYEQFF
NA	NA	TRBJ1-5	TRBV6-2/TRBV6-3	TGTGCCAGCAGTTTTGGTCATCAGCCCCAGCATTTT	CASSFGHQPQHF
many	TRBD2	TRBJ2-7	TRBV7-6	TGTGCCAGCAGCTTAACCATAGCGGGAAAGGGCTACGAGCAGTACTTC	CASSLTIAGKGYEQYF
many	NA	TRBJ2-2	TRBV20-1	TGCAGTGCTAGCGGACCCCTTAACACCGGGGAGCTGTTTTTT	CSASGPLNTGELFF
NA	TRBD1	TRBJ1-4	TRBV29-1	TGCAGCGTTCGGACCGGGACAGGGAACGAAAAACTGTTTTTT	CSVRTGTGNEKLFF
NA	TRBD2	TRBJ2-1	TRBV4-1	TGCGCCAGCAGCCAACTCGGACTAGCGCTCTACAATGAGCAGTTCTTC	CASSQLGLALYNEQFF
few	TRBD1	TRBJ2-1	TRBV5-1	TGCGCCAGCAGCCAGCGACAGGGCTCACACAATGAGCAGTTCTTC	CASSQRQGSHNEQFF
NA	NA	TRBJ2-2	TRBV6-5	TGTGCCAGCAGTTGGGGGAAGGGTGTCACCGGGGAGCTGTTTTTT	CASSWGKGVTGELFF
few	TRBD1	TRBJ2-5	TRBV11-2	TGTGCCAGCAGGGACCTGGGGACAGGGTTCCAAGAGACCCAGTACTTC	CASRDLGTGFQETQYF
few	NA	TRBJ1-1	TRBV20-1	TGCAGTGTTAGAAGTAATACTGAAGCTTTCTTT	CSVRSNTEAFF
many	TRBD1	TRBJ2-7	TRBV6-6	TGTGCCAGCAACGCGGGGACAGGGGGACCCTACGAGCAGTACTTC	CASNAGTGGPYEQYF
many	NA	TRBJ1-3	TRBV28	TGTGCCAGCAGTTCAATCGTAACCTCTGGAAACACCATATATTTT	CASSSIVTSGNTIYF
many	TRBD2	TRBJ2-1	TRBV7-2	TGTGCCAGCAGCGCCCAGGTGACTAGCGGGCCCAACAATGAGCAGTTCTTC	CASSAQVTSGPNNEQFF
many	NA	TRBJ1-4	TRBV19	TGTGCCAGTAGTGTCGGACAGAATGAAAAACTGTTTTTT	CASSVGQNEKLFF
many	NA	TRBJ2-5	TRBV12-3/TRBV12-4	TGTGCCAGCAGCTGGGGCGGCCAAGAGACCCAGTACTTC	CASSWGGQETQYF
many	NA	TRBJ1-2	TRBV20-1	TGCAGTGCTAGTACAGGGCGCGACTATGGCTACACCTTC	CSASTGRDYGYTF
NA	NA	TRBJ2-7	TRBV5-5	TGTGCCAGCAGTGGAGGCAGCTCCTACGAGCAGTACTTC	CASSGGSSYEQYF
few	TRBD2	TRBJ2-7	TRBV11-2	TGTGCCAGCAGCTCGCAGGGACTAGCGGGAGGGCCGGGCCACGAGCAGTACTTC	CASSSQGLAGGPGHEQYF
NA	NA	TRBJ1-5	TRBV3-1	TGTGCCAGCAGCCAATCCCAGGGGACTCAGCCCCAGCATTTT	CASSQSQGTQPQHF
many	NA	TRBJ1-2	TRBV20-1	TGCAGTGCTAGAGAGGGTAGCTATGGCTACACCTTC	CSAREGSYGYTF
NA	NA	TRBJ1-3	TRBV7-8	TGTGCCAGCAGCTTAGCGCGGGTTGGAAACACCATATATTTT	CASSLARVGNTIYF
few	TRBD1	TRBJ1-2	TRBV6-1	TGTGCCAGCCCGGGACAGACTAACTATGGCTACACCTTC	CASPGQTNYGYTF
many	NA	TRBJ1-2	TRBV30	TGTGCCTGGAGTGCTCCAGGGGCGCAACACTATGGCTACACCTTC	CAWSAPGAQHYGYTF
many	TRBD2	TRBJ2-1	TRBV29-1	TGCAGCGTTACCGGACGGACCCTAGCGGGAGTAGGTAATGAGCAGTTCTTC	CSVTGRTLAGVGNEQFF
many	NA	TRBJ2-2	TRBV4-2	TGTGCCAGCAGCCAAGAACACACCGGGGAGCTGTTTTTT	CASSQEHTGELFF
many	TRBD2	TRBJ2-7	TRBV20-1	TGCAGTGCCTTGCTAGCGGGATCTTACGAGCAGTACTTC	CSALLAGSYEQYF
many	NA	TRBJ2-5	TRBV5-1	TGCGCCAGCAGCTTGGGACTCGGCTCTGGAATAGCGTGGGAAAGGGAGACCCAGTACTTC	CASSLGLGSGIAWERETQYF
many	NA	TRBJ2-1	TRBV24-1	TGTGCCACCAGTGATCCAGCTGGCGGAGTCTACAATGAGCAGTTCTTC	CATSDPAGGVYNEQFF
many	TRBD2	TRBJ2-3	TRBV18	TGTGCCAGCTCACCATTAAGCGGGACCACCACAGATACGCAGTATTTT	CASSPLSGTTTDTQYF
NA	NA	TRBJ1-1	TRBV28	TGTGCCAGCAGTGACAGACTGAACACTGAAGCTTTCTTT	CASSDRLNTEAFF
many	TRBD2	TRBJ2-3	TRBV5-6	TGTGCCAGCAGCTTGTCTAGCGGGGGAGATACGCAGTATTTT	CASSLSSGGDTQYF
many	TRBD2	TRBJ2-1	TRBV29-1	TGCAGCGCCGTTAGCGGGACGTATGAGCAGTTCTTC	CSAVSGTYEQFF
many	NA	TRBJ1-1	TRBV20-1	TGCAGTGCTACCTCGGGGAGGACGGGCACTGAAGCTTTCTTT	CSATSGRTGTEAFF
many	NA	TRBJ2-5	TRBV9	TGTGCCAGCAGCGTAGGGCCAGGGATCGTCCAAGAGACCCAGTACTTC	CASSVGPGIVQETQYF